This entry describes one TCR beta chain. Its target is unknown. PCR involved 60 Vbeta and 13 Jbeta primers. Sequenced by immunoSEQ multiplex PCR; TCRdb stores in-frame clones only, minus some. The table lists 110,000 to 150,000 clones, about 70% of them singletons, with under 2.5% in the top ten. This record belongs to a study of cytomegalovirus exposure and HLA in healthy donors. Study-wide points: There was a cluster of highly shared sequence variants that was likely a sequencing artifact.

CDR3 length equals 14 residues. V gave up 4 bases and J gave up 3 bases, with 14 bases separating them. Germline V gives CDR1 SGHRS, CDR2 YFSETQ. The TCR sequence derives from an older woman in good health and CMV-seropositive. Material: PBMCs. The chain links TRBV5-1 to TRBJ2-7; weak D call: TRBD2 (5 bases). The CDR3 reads CASSPDADYYEQYF. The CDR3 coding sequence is TGCGCCAGCAGCCCCGACGCTGACTACTACGAGCAGTACTTC. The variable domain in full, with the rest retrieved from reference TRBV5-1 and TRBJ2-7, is KAGVTQTPRYLIKTRGQQVTLSCSPISGHRSVSWYQQTPGQGLQFLFEYFSETQRNKGNFPGRFSGRQFSNSRSEMNVSTLELGDSALYLCASSPDADYYEQYFGPGTRLTVT.